This passage covers 31 T cell receptor beta chains from one sample sequenced in a study of CD8 T cells in ankylosing spondylitis. TCRdb called the 5' RACE reads again in MiXCR, with one record for every CDR3 protein. Among 200,000 to 300,000 distinct CDR3 sequences, roughly 10% were seen once, and the ten largest hold 2.6%. Specimen: blood, either unsorted or a sorted T cell fraction (not recorded which). Every receptor here comes from a male donor with ankylosing spondylitis or in good health (not recorded which).

This clonotype occurred many times. An end of the junction does not agree with germline; a read error may underlie this. The chain employs TRBV14 and TRBJ2-2, with 12 bases that match TRBD2. The CDR3 is 16 residues long. CDR1 is SGHDN, CDR2 FVKESK, per germline. CDR3 protein: CASSEETSGSTGELFF. The CDR3 coding sequence is TGTGCCAGCAGCGAAGAGACTAGCGGGAGCACCGGGGAGCTGTTTTTT.

In regard to this clonotype: At one of its ends the junction is not consistent with the germline gene, which may arise from a read error. V and J are TRBV4-1 and TRBJ2-7, with D perhaps assigned TRBD1 or TRBD2 (5 bases each). The CDR3 totals 15 residues. From germline, CDR1 is MGHRA and CDR2 YSYEKL. The DNA of the CDR3 is TGCGCCAACAGCCCCCGTCCCGGGACGGTATACGGGCAGTACTTC. Translation: CANSPRPGTVYGQYF.

This clonotype has at least ten counts. A read error may account for a junction end that differs from germline. The chain carries TRBV6-1 and TRBJ2-1, with a possible D match to TRBD2 (5 bases). This CDR3 has 15 amino acids. Germline V lookup: CDR1 MNHNS, CDR2 SASEGT. This chain's CDR3 is CASSGLSPAYTEQFF. CDR3 nucleotide sequence: TGTGCCAGCAGCGGACTGTCTCCTGCCTACACTGAGCAGTTCTTC.

Many counts were recorded for this clonotype. The V call is TRBV4-2, the J call TRBJ2-1; 7 nucleotides line up with TRBD2. This CDR3 region has 16 residues. Germline CDR1 LGHNA, CDR2 YNFKEQ. V lost 0 bases and J lost 4; bases outside the gene matches: 6. The CDR3 loop reads CASSQESSGVYNEQFF. CDR3 DNA sequence: TGTGCCAGCAGCCAAGAAAGCAGCGGGGTATACAATGAGCAGTTCTTC.

In this sample, this clonotype turned up a few times. The J gene is TRBJ2-3, the V gene TRBV10-3; tentative D call: TRBD2 (6 bases). Germline V CDR1 and CDR2: ENHRY, SYGVKD. The CDR3 has 15 amino acids. V was shortened by 10 bases and J by 2 bases, with 19 bases between the two germline ends. In nucleotides, the CDR3 is TGTGCCACGCGATTGACGGGAGCCGTCACAGATACGCAGTATTTT. It specifies CATRLTGAVTDTQYF.

This clonotype has only a few counts. The gene calls are TRBV3-1 and TRBJ1-2; D not certain. The CDR3 has 11 residues. Looked up from germline, CDR1 is LGHDT and CDR2 is YNNKEL (reference sequence). Trimming stripped 4 bases from V and 8 bases from J, with 8 bases between. Here the CDR3 DNA reads TGTGCCAGCAGCCTCATGGGGGGCTACACCTTC. This encodes CASSLMGGYTF.

This clonotype was recorded many times. The chain combines TRBV20-1 with TRBJ2-1; perhaps TRBD2 as D (5 bases). Trimming stripped 0 bases from V and 0 bases from J, with 9 bases between. The CDR3 spans 15 residues. The germline gives CDR1 DFQATT, CDR2 SNEGSKA (reference sequence). CDR3 sequence (DNA): TGCAGTGCTAGAGATGTTGGGAGCTCCTACAATGAGCAGTTCTTC. It is translated as CSARDVGSSYNEQFF.

The rearrangement links TRBV12-5 to TRBJ2-7; 8 bases are shared with TRBD1. This CDR3 contains 14 residues. The germline V gene encodes CDR1 LGHNT and CDR2 FRNRAP. The V segment lost 5 bases and the J segment 5 bases; nucleotides outside the gene matches: 8. CDR3 region: CASGPGQGAHEQYF. As DNA, the CDR3 is TGTGCTAGTGGTCCCGGACAGGGTGCTCACGAGCAGTACTTC.

A note on this clonotype: This sequence may be a read error, since a much larger clone differs from it by one base. The V gene is TRBV5-1, the J gene TRBJ2-7; weak D call: TRBD2 (5 bases). Germline lookup yields CDR1 SGHRS and CDR2 YFSETQ. The CDR3 covers 16 residues. The CDR3 nucleotides are TGCGCCAGCAGCTTGGCCCCGGACCGACTAAACTACAAGCAGTACTTC. The encoded protein is CASSLAPDRLNYKQYF.

Many counts were recorded for this clonotype. In nucleotides, the CDR3 is TGTGCCAGCAGTTCCCCCCCGACACACCCCGGGGAGCTGTTTTTT. This translates into CASSSPPTHPGELFF. This rearrangement joins TRBV28 to TRBJ2-2; D remains ambiguous. Trimming took off 4 bases at V and 6 bases at J, with 15 bases between the two ends. Germline CDR1 and CDR2: MDHEN and SYDVKM. This CDR3 region has 15 residues.

This clonotype has a count of ten or more. This chain links TRBV11-2 with TRBJ2-2; 8 bases align to TRBD2. V lost 5 bases to trimming and J lost 2 bases; unmatched junction nucleotides: 13. This CDR3 is 18 amino acids long. CDR1 SGHAT and CDR2 FQNNGV come from the germline V gene. CDR3 nucleotides: TGTGCCAGCAGCCTTAGACGGGGGGGCCTAACCAACACCGGGGAGCTGTTTTTT. Its protein is CASSLRRGGLTNTGELFF.

In its sample, this clonotype was seen a few times. J is TRBJ2-2 and V is TRBV11-3; D ambiguous. The CDR3 consists of 14 residues. Germline CDR1 SGHNT, CDR2 YENEEA. Trimming removed 0 bases from V and 8 bases from J, with 10 bases in between. The CDR3 DNA follows: TGTGCCAGCAGCTTAGATGGAAGGGCTGGGGAGCTGTTTTTT. Its protein is CASSLDGRAGELFF.

Ten or more counts support this clonotype. The rearrangement joins TRBV15 to TRBJ1-5; D unclear. Trimming removed 0 bases from V and 4 bases from J, with 10 bases in between. This CDR3 has 15 amino acids. Germline V CDR1 and CDR2: LNHNV, YYDKDF (reference sequence). CDR3 DNA sequence: TGTGCCACCAGCAGAGATAAAGGCTATAATCAGCCCCAGCATTTT. Amino acids: CATSRDKGYNQPQHF.

This clonotype was recorded many times. This chain's CDR3 is CASSPHKNYGYTF. CDR3 DNA sequence: TGTGCCAGCAGCCCGCATAAGAACTATGGCTACACCTTC. The V and J genes are TRBV6-1 and TRBJ1-2; the D is unclear. The length of the CDR3 is 13 residues. V dropped 6 bases and J dropped 2 bases, with 10 bases sitting between them. Germline V CDR1 and CDR2: MNHNS, SASEGT.

This clonotype has ten or more counts. This chain joins TRBV6-1 and TRBJ2-4, with TRBD1 identical over 9 bases. Trimming removed 6 bases from V and 6 bases from J; junction bases left unmatched: 3. This CDR3 spans 13 amino acids. In germline, CDR1 is MNHNS, CDR2 SASEGT. Written as DNA, the CDR3 is TGTGCCAGCAGCCGGGGACAGGGAAACATTCAGTACTTC. This codes for CASSRGQGNIQYF.

This chain connects TRBV6-1 to TRBJ1-2; D gene unclear. Germline CDR1 and CDR2: MNHNS and SASEGT. The CDR3 has 13 residues. The V gene lost 6 bases and the J gene lost 1 base, with 9 bases spanning the gap. CDR3 sequence (DNA): TGTGCCAGCAGGGCAGACATTAACTATGGCTACACCTTC. Encoded protein: CASRADINYGYTF.

This sequence joins TRBV27 and TRBJ1-1; D is undetermined. From germline, CDR1 is MNHEY and CDR2 SMNVEV (reference sequence). The CDR3 is 15 amino acids. With 4 bases removed from V and 3 bases from J, the gap between germline ends came to 15 bases. CDR3 nucleotide sequence: TGTGCCAGCAGTTCCTTGATGGGGTCTGACACTGAAGCTTTCTTT. Amino acid sequence: CASSSLMGSDTEAFF.

This chain uses TRBV5-1 with TRBJ2-3; 12 bases match TRBD2. Trimming cost V 4 bases and J 5 bases; bases outside gene matches: 8. The CDR3 consists of 16 residues. The V gene's germline CDR1 is SGHRS and CDR2 YFSETQ. The CDR3: CASSLRLAGEGDTQYF. CDR3 coding DNA: TGCGCCAGCAGCCTCCGACTAGCGGGAGAGGGAGATACGCAGTATTTT.

This clonotype was detected ten times or more. This chain connects TRBV21-1 to TRBJ1-2; TRBD1, the table's D call, lacks a check against the DNA. TRBV21-1 is shown as a pseudogene. This CDR3 has 16 residues. The CDR3 DNA is TGTGCCAGCAGCAAAGCCCGGACAGGGAAGATCTATGGCTACACCTTC. This sequence encodes CASSKARTGKIYGYTF.

This chain links TRBV27 with TRBJ2-7, with D perhaps matching TRBD1 (6 bases). Germline assignment: CDR1 MNHEY and CDR2 SMNVEV (reference sequence). V shed 5 bases and J shed 7 bases, with 18 bases lying between them. The CDR3 is made up of 14 amino acids. The DNA for the CDR3 is TGTGCCAGCAGTAAAGGGACACTCCCGGGGGAGCAGTACTTC. Encoded protein: CASSKGTLPGEQYF.

This clonotype occurred many times. This chain's CDR3 is CASSLAGRGPYEQYF. The DNA for the CDR3 is TGTGCCAGCAGCTTAGCCGGCAGGGGACCCTACGAGCAGTACTTC. The chain combines TRBV7-6 with TRBJ2-7, with D possibly being TRBD1 (6 bases). Between the trimmed V and J ends, which lost 0 bases and 2 bases, there was a span of 11 bases. This CDR3 has 15 amino acids. Germline V lookup: CDR1 SGHVS, CDR2 FNYEAQ.

About this clonotype itself: A single base separates this from a much larger clone, so it may be a read error. The CDR3 DNA follows: TGCAGTGCGGGACAGGCTCATGGCTACACCTTC. Protein sequence: CSAGQAHGYTF. The chain recombines TRBV20-1 with TRBJ1-2, with 8 positions matching TRBD1. This CDR3 has 11 residues. Germline CDR1 and CDR2: DFQATT and SNEGSKA (reference sequence). J was trimmed by 6 bases and V by 6 bases; bases with no gene match: 3.

This clonotype was picked up many times. The chain has TRBV20-1 and TRBJ2-3, with D maybe TRBD1 (6 bases). V gave up 0 bases and J gave up 2 bases, with 15 bases separating them. Looked up from germline, CDR1 is DFQATT and CDR2 is SNEGSKA (reference sequence). CDR3 length equals 16 residues. The CDR3 sequence: CSARDQDRGSTDTQYF. As DNA, the CDR3 is TGCAGTGCTAGAGATCAGGACAGAGGCTCCACAGATACGCAGTATTTT.

This clonotype was counted many times. The V call is TRBV11-2, the J call TRBJ2-1; perhaps TRBD1 as D (8 bases). CDR3 length equals 18 residues. Trimming removed 5 bases at V and 7 bases at J, with 27 bases between. Germline V gene lookup returns CDR1 SGHAT and CDR2 FQNNGV. The CDR3: CASSTFKDRDYRLNEQFF. The CDR3 DNA follows: TGTGCCAGCAGCACCTTCAAGGACAGGGACTACCGGCTGAATGAGCAGTTCTTC.

This clonotype showed up many times. The gene calls are TRBV12-3 or TRBV12-4 and TRBJ2-7, with D maybe TRBD1 (5 bases). The CDR3 runs to 13 residues. Between the trimmed V and J ends, which lost 1 base and 3 bases, there was a span of 7 bases. The CDR3 DNA reads TGTGCCAGCAGTTTAGAGGGGAACTACGAGCAGTACTTC. Translated: CASSLEGNYEQYF.

This clonotype was picked up many times. The genes are TRBV14 and TRBJ2-2; no reliable D call. This CDR3 region has 14 residues. Trimming removed 3 bases at V and 0 bases at J, with 5 bases between. Per the germline V gene, CDR1 is SGHDN and CDR2 is FVKESK. The CDR3 loop is CASSHHTNTGELFF. In nucleotides, the CDR3 is TGTGCCAGCAGCCATCACACGAACACCGGGGAGCTGTTTTTT.

This clonotype was picked up many times. This chain links TRBV5-1 with TRBJ1-1; 9 nucleotides match TRBD1. J gave up 6 bases and V 3 bases, and 6 bases lay outside the gene matches. The CDR3 sequence is 14 residues long. Germline values: CDR1 SGHRS, CDR2 YFSETQ. The CDR3 nucleotides are TGCGCCAGCAGCTGGGGACAGGGTCGATCTGAAGCTTTCTTT. Its protein is CASSWGQGRSEAFF.

The chain links TRBV19 to TRBJ2-3; possible D gene TRBD1, 6 bases. Germline values: CDR1 LNHDA, CDR2 SQIVND (reference sequence). V shed 4 bases and J shed 2 bases, with 13 bases lying between them. The CDR3 loop spans 15 amino acids. This CDR3 reads CASSNGDKPTDTQYF. The CDR3 DNA sequence: TGTGCCAGTAGTAATGGGGACAAGCCCACAGATACGCAGTATTTT.

This clonotype was detected ten times or more. This rearrangement joins TRBV7-2 to TRBJ2-5; the D gene is possibly TRBD2 (6 bases). Looked up from germline, CDR1 is SGHTA and CDR2 is FQGNSA. V lost 5 bases and J 7 bases, leaving 14 bases between the germline ends. The length of the CDR3 is 13 residues. CDR3 loop: CASSAGILGTQYF. The CDR3 DNA sequence: TGTGCCAGCAGCGCGGGGATCCTAGGGACCCAGTACTTC.

V usage is TRBV28 and J usage is TRBJ2-1; D may be TRBD1 or TRBD2 (7 bases each). The germline V gene has CDR1 MDHEN and CDR2 SYDVKM. The CDR3 runs 16 residues. V was cut by 6 bases and J by 6 bases, with 21 bases left in between. The CDR3 DNA follows: TGTGCCAGCAGCGACCGAGGGGGCGGGAGCCTCAATGAGCAGTTCTTC. This gives the protein CASSDRGGGSLNEQFF.

This clonotype was found many times. The chain has TRBV5-5 and TRBJ1-1; the D is unclear. The CDR3 has 13 residues. Germline CDR1 is SGHKS and CDR2 is YYEKEE (reference sequence). V dropped 4 bases and J dropped 5 bases, with 12 bases sitting between them. The CDR3 loop reads CASSAGDMTEAFF. Written as DNA, the CDR3 is TGTGCCAGCAGCGCGGGCGATATGACTGAAGCTTTCTTT.